This passage covers 4 T cell receptor beta chains from one sample sequenced in a study of cytomegalovirus exposure and HLA in healthy donors (TCRdb year 2017). Libraries were constructed by the immunoSEQ multiplex PCR assay. This immuneACCESS table, as held by TCRdb, lists in-frame sequences with V and J called but not all clones. Of the missing ones, under half trace to an unresolved V gene in checked studies; the others have no known cause. Counted in this sample were around 200,000 clones; about 81% of them appeared once. The ten largest clones add up to around 1.2% of the sample. The sample taken for sequencing was PBMCs. The origin of the receptors is a woman in her twenties or thirties in good health and CMV-seronegative.

The gene calls are TRBV9 and TRBJ1-2, with 7 bases lining up with TRBD1. CDR1 SGDLS and CDR2 YYNGEE come from the germline V gene. V gave up 3 bases and J gave up 5 bases; unmatched junction bases: 13. The CDR3 spans 16 residues. CDR3 loop: CASSGGGLGTDYGYTF. CDR3 coding DNA: TGTGCCAGCAGCGGCGGAGGTTTGGGGACAGATTATGGCTACACCTTC. Variable domain in full (rest from reference TRBV9 and TRBJ1-2): DSGVTQTPKHLITATGQRVTLRCSPRSGDLSVYWYQQSLDQGLQFLIQYYNGEERAKGNILERFSAQQFPDLHSELNLSSLELGDSALYFCASSGGGLGTDYGYTFGSGTRLTVV.

This clone occurred once. The V and J genes are TRBV5-1 and TRBJ1-2, with 9 nucleotides matching TRBD1. The germline gives CDR1 SGHRS, CDR2 YFSETQ. This CDR3 spans 14 amino acids. With V trimmed by 4 bases and J by 6 bases, 7 bases remained unmatched. The CDR3 region has the DNA TGCGCCAGCAGCCTATGGGACAGGGAGAATGGCTACACCTTC. This sequence encodes CASSLWDRENGYTF.

V is TRBV6-6 and J is TRBJ2-7; weak D call: TRBD2 (6 bases). V gave up 0 bases and J gave up 11 bases, with 14 bases separating them. The germline gives CDR1 MNHNY, CDR2 SVGAGI (reference sequence). The CDR3 contains 13 residues. This CDR3 is CASSYSIGGEEYF. The CDR3 nucleotides read TGTGCCAGCAGTTACTCGATTGGAGGGGAGGAGTACTTC.

The chain uses TRBV4-1 and TRBJ2-6; weak D call: TRBD2 (5 bases). Germline-derived CDR1 and CDR2 are MGHRA and YSYEKL. The CDR3 is 18 residues long. Trimming pared 2 bases from V and 0 bases from J, leaving 14 bases between. The CDR3 spells CASSQTSQSLSGANVLTF. The DNA of the CDR3 is TGCGCCAGCAGCCAAACTAGTCAGTCCCTCTCTGGGGCCAACGTCCTGACTTTC.